Below are 20 T cell receptor beta chains sequenced from a single sample in a study of T-cell reconstitution after alpha-beta-depleted transplantation in children. Unique molecular identifiers tagged the TCRbeta library. MiXCR was run by TCRdb on the PCR reads, yielding one entry per CDR3 protein. In the table there are about 640,000 distinct CDR3 sequences, around a sixth of which are singletons. Sample: PBMCs from the stem cell graft donor, taken from the stem cell graft. Receptors originate from a human donor who donated a stem cell graft to a child with acute myeloid leukemia.

This clonotype appeared a single time. This may stem from a read error, because a much larger clone lies one nucleotide away. The J gene is TRBJ2-7, the V gene TRBV20-1; TRBD1 is a possible D gene (5 bases). The CDR3 is 15 amino acids. Germline-derived CDR1 and CDR2 are DFQATT and SNEGSKA (reference sequence). CDR3 in amino acids: CSARWGPLSSYDQYV. In DNA form, the CDR3 reads TGCAGTGCTAGATGGGGCCCTCTTAGCTCCTACGACCAGTACGTC.

The chain recombines TRBV7-2 with TRBJ2-7; no firm D call. V was pared by 4 bases and J by 7 bases, with 8 bases between. This CDR3 has 11 amino acids. Germline CDR1 reads SGHTA; CDR2 reads FQGNSA. CDR3: CASSSWKEQYF. CDR3 DNA sequence: TGTGCCAGCAGCTCGTGGAAGGAGCAGTACTTC.

The chain employs TRBV7-2 and TRBJ2-2; the D is unclear. The CDR3 runs 15 residues. The V gene lost 6 bases and the J gene lost 3 bases, with 14 bases spanning the gap. The germline V gene encodes CDR1 SGHTA and CDR2 FQGNSA. The CDR3 sequence is CASSFSLGDTGELFF. CDR3 DNA: TGTGCCAGCAGTTTTTCCCTTGGGGACACCGGGGAGCTGTTTTTT.

The chain couples TRBV7-2 to TRBJ2-1; D call uncertain. CDR1 and CDR2 from the germline V gene are SGHTA and FQGNSA. The CDR3 extends over 14 amino acids. With 7 bases removed from V and 4 bases from J, the gap between germline ends came to 14 bases. The CDR3 spells CASKTWGGYNEQFF. CDR3 in DNA: TGTGCCAGCAAGACGTGGGGTGGGTACAATGAGCAGTTCTTC.

There are many counts of this clonotype. This CDR3 reads CASSFGLAGHEQYV. The DNA of the CDR3 is TGTGCCAGCAGCTTCGGACTAGCGGGCCACGAGCAGTACGTC. The chain joins TRBV5-6 to TRBJ2-7; 11 bases agree with TRBD2. The CDR3 covers 14 residues. With V trimmed by 2 bases and J by 5 bases, 3 bases remained unmatched. The V gene's germline CDR1 is SGHDT and CDR2 YYEEEE.

CDR3 protein: CASRQANEQYF. CDR3 in DNA: TGTGCCAGCAGACAGGCCAACGAGCAGTACTTC. The chain has TRBV12-3 or TRBV12-4 and TRBJ2-7; a weak D match, TRBD1 (5 bases). The CDR3 is 11 residues long. V was cut by 6 bases and J by 5 bases, with 8 bases left in between.

The CDR3, as DNA: TGTGCCACCAGTGATTCGGGACGGCTCACCGGGGAGCTGTTTTTT. Its protein product is CATSDSGRLTGELFF. The rearrangement links TRBV24-1 to TRBJ2-2; D might be TRBD1 or TRBD2, each matching 5 bases. The CDR3 loop spans 15 amino acids. Germline assignment: CDR1 KGHDR and CDR2 SFDVKD. V dropped 2 bases and J dropped 4 bases, with 10 bases sitting between them.

On this clonotype: It differs at one base from a far larger clone, so likely a read error. This chain uses TRBV10-1 with TRBJ2-2, with D uncertain. The CDR3 totals 11 residues. Looked up from germline, CDR1 is WNHNN and CDR2 is SYGVQD (reference sequence). CDR3 loop: CASRGTGQLFF. CDR3 coding DNA: TGCGCCAGCAGGGGAACCGGGCAGCTGTTTTTT.

The chain employs TRBV12-3 or TRBV12-4 and TRBJ2-3; 11 bases align to TRBD2. V lost 10 bases and J lost 1; bases outside the gene matches: 4. The CDR3 consists of 14 residues. This CDR3 is CATGTSGRTDTQYF. The DNA for the CDR3 is TGTGCCACCGGGACTAGCGGTCGCACAGATACGCAGTATTTT.

The CDR3 DNA is TGTGCCAGCTCATCAAACAGCCTATACACCTCCTACGAGCAGTACTTC. As protein: CASSSNSLYTSYEQYF. This rearrangement joins TRBV18 to TRBJ2-7; unclear D gene. Germline V lookup: CDR1 KGHSH, CDR2 LQKENI. The CDR3 runs to 16 residues. Trimming shortened V by 5 bases and J by 0 bases, and 17 bases separated the two germline ends.

This clonotype was recorded a few times. The gene calls are TRBV28 and TRBJ1-1; no clear D. Germline loops: CDR1 MDHEN, CDR2 SYDVKM. V lost 6 bases and J lost 3, with 11 bases in between. The CDR3 covers 13 residues. CDR3 nucleotide sequence: TGTGCCAGCAGCACTTCGGGGTACACTGAAGCTTTCTTT. Protein sequence: CASSTSGYTEAFF.

This clonotype was found a few times. The rearrangement links TRBV12-3 or TRBV12-4 to TRBJ1-2; maybe TRBD1 (6 bases). CDR3 length: 13 amino acids. Trimming stripped 5 bases from V and 5 bases from J, with 12 bases between. CDR3 nucleotides: TGTGCCAGCAGTCCGGACAGAACGTATGGCTACACCTTC. This gives the protein CASSPDRTYGYTF.

In DNA, the CDR3 is TGTGCCAGCAGTTTAAAGGGGACAGGTGAGCAGTTCTTC. Residues: CASSLKGTGEQFF. This sequence joins TRBV12-3 or TRBV12-4 and TRBJ2-1; TRBD1 agrees at 8 bases. This CDR3 is 13 amino acids long. J gave up 9 bases and V 2 bases, and 3 bases lay outside the gene matches.

This rearrangement joins TRBV6-2 or TRBV6-3 to TRBJ1-2, with TRBD1 matching over 8 bases. Unmatched junction bases numbered 13, after V lost 8 bases and J lost 5 bases. The CDR3 length is 15 residues. Germline assignment: CDR1 MNHEY and CDR2 SVGEGT. This CDR3 reads CASGSILGQAYGYTF. The CDR3 DNA is TGTGCCAGCGGATCTATCCTGGGACAGGCTTATGGCTACACCTTC.

This clonotype has a count of ten or more. The rearrangement uses TRBV11-2 and TRBJ1-6; the match to TRBD1 covers 9 bases. V lost 5 bases and J lost 8; bases outside the gene matches: 13. Germline V gene sequence: CDR1 SGHAT, CDR2 FQNNGV. This CDR3 spans 17 amino acids. The CDR3 sequence: CASSDTGGVGKDSPLHF. Written as DNA, the CDR3 is TGTGCCAGCAGCGATACAGGGGGCGTAGGGAAGGATTCACCCCTCCACTTT.

This clonotype was counted only a few times. The genes are TRBV9 and TRBJ2-1; TRBD1 aligns across 7 bases. The CDR3 runs 18 residues. Per the germline V gene, CDR1 is SGDLS and CDR2 is YYNGEE. Trimming cost V 0 bases and J 5 bases; bases outside gene matches: 14. This chain's CDR3 is CASSVATMIRGGNNEQFF. The DNA of the CDR3 is TGTGCCAGCAGCGTAGCTACGATGATCCGAGGGGGCAACAATGAGCAGTTCTTC.

The chain uses TRBV5-5 and TRBJ2-2; D is possibly TRBD1 (6 bases). CDR1 is SGHKS and CDR2 is YYEKEE in the germline V gene (reference sequence). V lost 0 bases and J 6 bases, leaving 15 bases between the germline ends. The CDR3 loop spans 16 amino acids. The CDR3 loop reads CASSLGPPGVSGELFF. CDR3 nucleotides: TGTGCCAGCAGCTTGGGCCCCCCAGGGGTTTCCGGGGAGCTGTTTTTT.

This clonotype was observed at least ten times. V and J are TRBV20-1 and TRBJ1-4; weak D call: TRBD1 (6 bases). The germline CDR1 and CDR2 sequences are DFQATT and SNEGSKA (reference sequence). Trimming stripped 0 bases from V and 1 base from J, with 12 bases between. The length of the CDR3 is 16 residues. The CDR3 DNA reads as TGCAGTGCTAGAGATTCGGCCAGGGGAACTAATGAAAAACTGTTTTTT. Its translation is CSARDSARGTNEKLFF.

V and J are TRBV12-3 or TRBV12-4 and TRBJ2-3; D is unclear. CDR3 length: 16 residues. V lost 7 bases, J lost 0 bases, and 17 bases lay in between. CDR3 sequence (DNA): TGTGCCAGCACGTCTTCGGCGACGAAAAGCACAGATACGCAGTATTTT. Amino acid sequence: CASTSSATKSTDTQYF.

The CDR3 nucleotides read TGCGCCAGCAGCCAGCGGAGATTCACAGATACGCAGTATTTT. Translated: CASSQRRFTDTQYF. This sequence joins TRBV5-1 and TRBJ2-3; possible D gene TRBD2, 5 bases. This CDR3 region has 14 residues. Germline CDR1 reads SGHRS; CDR2 reads YFSETQ. The germline V and J ends were trimmed by 4 bases and 2 bases, with 11 bases remaining between them.